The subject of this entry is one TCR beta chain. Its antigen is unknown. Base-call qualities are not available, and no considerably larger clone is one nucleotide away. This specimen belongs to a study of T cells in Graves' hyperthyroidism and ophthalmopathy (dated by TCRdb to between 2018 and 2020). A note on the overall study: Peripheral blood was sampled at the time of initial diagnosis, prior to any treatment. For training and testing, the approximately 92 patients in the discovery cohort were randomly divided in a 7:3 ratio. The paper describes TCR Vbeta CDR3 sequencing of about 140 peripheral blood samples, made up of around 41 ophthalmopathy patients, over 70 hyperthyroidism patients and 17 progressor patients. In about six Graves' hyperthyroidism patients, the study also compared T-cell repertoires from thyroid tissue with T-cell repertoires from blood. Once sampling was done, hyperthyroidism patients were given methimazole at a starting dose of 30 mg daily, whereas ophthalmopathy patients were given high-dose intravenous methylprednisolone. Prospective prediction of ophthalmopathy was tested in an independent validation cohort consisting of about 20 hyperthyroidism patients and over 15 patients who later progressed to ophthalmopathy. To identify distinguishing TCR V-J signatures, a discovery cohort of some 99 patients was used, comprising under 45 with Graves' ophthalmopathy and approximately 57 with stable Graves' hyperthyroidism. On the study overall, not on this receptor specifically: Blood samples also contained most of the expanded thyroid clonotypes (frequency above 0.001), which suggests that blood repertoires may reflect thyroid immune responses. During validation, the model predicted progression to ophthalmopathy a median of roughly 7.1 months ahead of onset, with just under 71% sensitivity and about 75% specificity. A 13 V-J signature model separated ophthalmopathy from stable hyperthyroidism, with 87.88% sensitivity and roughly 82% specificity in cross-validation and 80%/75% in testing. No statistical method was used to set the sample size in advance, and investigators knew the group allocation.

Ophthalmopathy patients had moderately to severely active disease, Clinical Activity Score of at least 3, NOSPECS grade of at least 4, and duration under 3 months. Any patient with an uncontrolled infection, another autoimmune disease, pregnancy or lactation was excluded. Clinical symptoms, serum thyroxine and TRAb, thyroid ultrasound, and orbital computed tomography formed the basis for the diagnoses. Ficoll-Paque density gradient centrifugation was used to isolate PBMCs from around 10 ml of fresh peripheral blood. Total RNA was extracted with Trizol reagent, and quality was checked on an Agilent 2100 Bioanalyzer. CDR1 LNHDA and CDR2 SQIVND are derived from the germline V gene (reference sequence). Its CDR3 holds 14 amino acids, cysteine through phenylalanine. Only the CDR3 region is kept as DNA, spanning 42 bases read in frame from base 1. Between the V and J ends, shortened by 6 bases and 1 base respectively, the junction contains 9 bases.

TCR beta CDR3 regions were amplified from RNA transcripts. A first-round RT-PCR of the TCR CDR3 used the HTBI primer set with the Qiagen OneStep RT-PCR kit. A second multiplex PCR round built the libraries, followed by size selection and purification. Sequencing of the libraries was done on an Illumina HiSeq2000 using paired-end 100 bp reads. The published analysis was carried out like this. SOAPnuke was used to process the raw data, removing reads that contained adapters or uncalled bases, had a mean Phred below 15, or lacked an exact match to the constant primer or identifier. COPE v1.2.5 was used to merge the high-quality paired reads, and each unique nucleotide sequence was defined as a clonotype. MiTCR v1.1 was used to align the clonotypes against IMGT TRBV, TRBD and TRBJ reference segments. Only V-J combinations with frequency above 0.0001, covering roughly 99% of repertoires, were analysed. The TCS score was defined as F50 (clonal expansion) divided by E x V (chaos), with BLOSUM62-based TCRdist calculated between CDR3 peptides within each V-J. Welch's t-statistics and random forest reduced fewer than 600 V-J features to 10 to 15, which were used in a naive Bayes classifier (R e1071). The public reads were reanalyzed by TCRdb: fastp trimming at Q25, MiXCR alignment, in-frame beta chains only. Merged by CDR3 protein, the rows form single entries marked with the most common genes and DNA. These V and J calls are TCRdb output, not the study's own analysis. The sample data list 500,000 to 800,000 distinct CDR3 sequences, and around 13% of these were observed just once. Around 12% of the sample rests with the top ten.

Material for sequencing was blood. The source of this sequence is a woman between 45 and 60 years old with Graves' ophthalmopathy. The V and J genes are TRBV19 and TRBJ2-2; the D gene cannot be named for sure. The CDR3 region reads CASSGIVNTGELFF. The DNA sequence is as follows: TGTGCCAGTAGCGGCATCGTGAACACCGGGGAGCTGTTTTTT. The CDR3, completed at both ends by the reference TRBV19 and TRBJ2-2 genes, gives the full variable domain DGGITQSPKYLFRKEGQNVTLSCEQNLNHDAMYWYRQDPGQGLRLIYYSQIVNDFQKGDIAEGYSVSREKKESFPLTVTSAQKNPTAFYLCASSGIVNTGELFFGEGSRLTVL.